This note documents a single T cell receptor (beta chain) sequence. Germline V CDR1 and CDR2: MNHEY, SVGAGI. After removal of 4 bases from V and 5 bases from J, the junction contained 5 bases not matched to a gene. The CDR3 sequence is 15 residues long. The repertoire was sequenced with immunoSEQ multiplex PCR; TCRdb's copy has only in-frame clones and lacks some. The sample holds fewer than 120,000 clones, around 79% seen once. The data derive from a study of blood T cell repertoires in COVID-19. Across the whole study: PBMCs, B-cell-depleted T cells, or T cells were the source of the cDNA or gDNA that made up the material.

The chain joins TRBV6-5 to TRBJ2-1; 10 bases are shared with TRBD2. This TCR derives from an elderly woman with active or convalescent COVID-19. Input material: peripheral blood. The CDR3 protein is CASSSTSGINNEQFF. In DNA, the CDR3 is TGTGCCAGCAGTTCAACTAGCGGGATCAACAATGAGCAGTTCTTC.